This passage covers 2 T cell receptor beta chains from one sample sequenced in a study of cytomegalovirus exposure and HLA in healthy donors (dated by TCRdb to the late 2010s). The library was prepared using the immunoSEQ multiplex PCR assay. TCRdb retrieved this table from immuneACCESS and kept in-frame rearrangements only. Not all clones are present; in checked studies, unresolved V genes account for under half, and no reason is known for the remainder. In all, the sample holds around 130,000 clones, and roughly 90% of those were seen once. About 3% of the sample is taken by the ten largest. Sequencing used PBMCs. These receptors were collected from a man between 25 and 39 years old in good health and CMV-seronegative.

The CDR3 sequence is CASSFEGVGGNTIYF. The DNA of the CDR3 is TGTGCCAGCAGCTTTGAGGGAGTAGGTGGAAACACCATATATTTT. The chain carries TRBV7-8 and TRBJ1-3, with D uncertain. Germline values: CDR1 SGHVS, CDR2 FQNEAQ. The CDR3 is 15 amino acids. Trimming took 3 bases from V and 3 from J, leaving 12 bases between them.

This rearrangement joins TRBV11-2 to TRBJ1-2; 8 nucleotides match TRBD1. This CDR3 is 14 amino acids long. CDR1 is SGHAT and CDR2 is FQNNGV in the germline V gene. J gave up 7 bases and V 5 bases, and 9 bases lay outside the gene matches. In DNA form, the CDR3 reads TGTGCCAGCAGCCCAGGGGGCGCGGTTGGTGGCTACACCTTC. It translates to CASSPGGAVGGYTF.